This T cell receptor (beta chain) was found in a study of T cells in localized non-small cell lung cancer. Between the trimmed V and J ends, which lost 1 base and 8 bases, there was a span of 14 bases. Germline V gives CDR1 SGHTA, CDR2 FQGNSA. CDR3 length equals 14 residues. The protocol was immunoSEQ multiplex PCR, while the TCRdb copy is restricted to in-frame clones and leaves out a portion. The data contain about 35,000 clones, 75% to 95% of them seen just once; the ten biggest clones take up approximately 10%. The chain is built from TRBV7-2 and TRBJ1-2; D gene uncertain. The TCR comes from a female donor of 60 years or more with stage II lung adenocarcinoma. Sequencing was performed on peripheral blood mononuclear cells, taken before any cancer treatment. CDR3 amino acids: CASSLGSGLKGYTF. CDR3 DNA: TGTGCCAGCAGCTTAGGTAGCGGGCTTAAAGGCTACACCTTC.